This paragraph covers one T cell receptor beta chain sequence. TCRdb's table, derived via immunoSEQ multiplex PCR, lists solely in-frame clones and lacks some. Here the sample spans tens of thousands of clones, 88% being singletons. The record originates from a study of OX40 agonist ivuxolimab in advanced cancers. As for the study in general: Males comprised 82.7% of the group, whose mean age was about 61 years (range about 23 to 80).

This receptor was identified in an adult with an advanced solid tumor such as melanoma, head and neck, liver or kidney cancer. Here the sequenced sample was CD4+ or CD8+ T cells sorted from blood, taken in a trial of the OX40 agonist ivuxolimab.

The CDR3 DNA reads as TGTGCCAGCAGTTTATCAACAGGTGGCTACTACGAGCAGTACTTC. As protein: CASSLSTGGYYEQYF. The chain employs TRBV27 and TRBJ2-7; maybe TRBD1 (5 bases). This CDR3 has 15 amino acids. CDR1 MNHEY and CDR2 SMNVEV come from the germline V gene (reference sequence). V lost 0 bases, J lost 3 bases, and 12 bases lay in between.